These 5 T cell receptor beta chains were sequenced from one sample in a study of neoadjuvant anti-PD-1 for oral cavity cancer. The data were produced by immunoSEQ multiplex PCR, yet TCRdb's version contains in-frame clones alone and is incomplete. There are over 15,000 clones in the sample; 65% to 85% occur only once, and roughly 2.5% lies in the top ten. This specimen consisted of PBMCs, obtained before nivolumab (anti-PD-1) treatment. The receptors were gathered from a person aged 40 to 85 with oral cavity squamous cell carcinoma.

The rearrangement joins TRBV7-2 to TRBJ2-5; unclear D gene. The CDR3 is made up of 16 amino acids. Germline V gives CDR1 SGHTA, CDR2 FQGNSA. The V end was cut by 4 bases, the J end by 5 bases, with 20 bases between. The CDR3, as DNA: TGTGCCAGCAGCTCGTGGGCCTTTCCGAGGTCGGAGACCCAGTACTTC. As protein: CASSSWAFPRSETQYF.

The chain links TRBV21-1 to TRBJ1-5; the table's D call, TRBD1, was not checked against the DNA. TRBV21-1 is a pseudogene. The CDR3 has 17 residues. The DNA of the CDR3 is TGTGCCAGCAGCAAAGAAGGCGCAGGGTCCGGGTATCAGCCCCAGCATTTT. As protein: CASSKEGAGSGYQPQHF.

The rearrangement uses TRBV6-6 and TRBJ1-5; D uncertain. Per the germline V gene, CDR1 is MNHNY and CDR2 is SVGAGI (reference sequence). Trimming left V 2 bases short and J 6 bases short, with 5 bases between. CDR3 length: 12 residues. The CDR3 nucleotides are TGTGCCAGCAGTTACGCGGTTCAGCCCCAGCATTTT. As protein: CASSYAVQPQHF.

This chain links TRBV11-3 with TRBJ1-1; D not resolved. V gave up 6 bases and J gave up 2 bases, with 10 bases separating them. CDR3 size: 13 residues. CDR1 SGHNT and CDR2 YENEEA come from the germline V gene. The CDR3 sequence is CASRQTPNTEAFF. The CDR3, as DNA: TGTGCCAGCAGACAGACACCTAACACTGAAGCTTTCTTT.

V and J are TRBV11-2 and TRBJ2-3; no firm D call. The V end was cut by 5 bases, the J end by 0 bases, with 9 bases between. Germline CDR1 is SGHAT and CDR2 is FQNNGV. The CDR3 loop spans 14 amino acids. CDR3 nucleotides: TGTGCCAGCAGCCCAGGCCCTAGCACAGATACGCAGTATTTT. Translating gives CASSPGPSTDTQYF.